A selection of T cell receptor beta chains follows, all from one sample in a study of blood T cells in healthy people across ages. In TCRdb, the 5' RACE reads were re-called with MiXCR into one record per CDR3 protein. The sample contains fewer than 800,000 distinct CDR3 sequences, 45% to 50% of which appear only once. The specimen was blood. All receptors derive from an older woman in good health. CDR3s include the opening cysteine and the closing phenylalanine or tryptophan. D genes are given only for firm matches. Clone size appears in some rows only: once, few, many, or a class for an expanded clone.

j_gene,len,d_gene,abundance,v_gene,CDR3nt,CDR3aa
TRBJ2-3,14,-,-,TRBV10-3,TGTGCCATCAGTGATTCCAGGGGTGGAGATACGCAGTATTTT,CAISDSRGGDTQYF
TRBJ2-5,12,-,few,TRBV2,TGTGCCAGCAGTGGGTACCAAGAGACCCAGTACTTC,CASSGYQETQYF
TRBJ2-7,16,-,few,TRBV7-2,TGTGCCAGCAGCTTAGTTTTGGGGCAGATAAGCTACGAGCAGTACTTC,CASSLVLGQISYEQYF
TRBJ2-1,15,-,-,TRBV18,TGTGCCAGCTCACAGGGATTCGGGCCTTACAATGAGCAGTTCTTC,CASSQGFGPYNEQFF
TRBJ2-5,14,-,few,TRBV20-1,TGCAGTGCTAGAGATAAAAGAGAGTCAAAGACCCAGTACTTC,CSARDKRESKTQYF
TRBJ2-1,20,TRBD1,-,TRBV29-1,TGCAGCGTCCGCCACAGGGGAGCGTGGGGCCAAGGTTATTCGCCCAATGAGCAGTTCTTC,CSVRHRGAWGQGYSPNEQFF
TRBJ2-1,20,TRBD2,-,TRBV4-3,TGCGCCAGCAGCCAAGATTCCGACGCCCGACTAGCGGGATTCTACAATGAGCAGTTCTTC,CASSQDSDARLAGFYNEQFF
TRBJ2-7,13,-,-,TRBV27,TGTGCCAGCAGTTTAGAGGGTTTCGACGAGCAGTACTTC,CASSLEGFDEQYF
TRBJ2-3,15,TRBD1,few,TRBV20-1,TGCAGTGCTAGAGCCCCGACAGGGGCCGGGGATACGCAGTATTTT,CSARAPTGAGDTQYF
TRBJ2-7,15,-,-,TRBV7-2,TGTGCCAGCAGCTTAGTCCGGGGGTTAAGCTACGAGCAGTACTTC,CASSLVRGLSYEQYF
TRBJ2-1,16,TRBD2,few,TRBV15,TGTGCCACCAGCGAGTCTAGCGGACTCCCCTATGATGAGCAGTTCTTC,CATSESSGLPYDEQFF
TRBJ2-5,14,-,-,TRBV5-1,TGCGCCAGCAGCTGGGGCCCAGGGGAAGAGACCCAGTACTTC,CASSWGPGEETQYF
TRBJ2-1,17,TRBD2,few,TRBV7-2,TGTGCCAGCAGCTTAGCGCGGGGGACGGGACCGGGGAATGAGCAGTTCTTC,CASSLARGTGPGNEQFF
TRBJ2-7,13,TRBD2,-,TRBV2,TGTGCCAGCAGTGGTCTAGCGGCCTACGAGCAGTACTTC,CASSGLAAYEQYF
TRBJ2-1,16,-,-,TRBV7-9,TGTGCCAGCAGCTTAGCGCTAGTAGGAACCTACAATGAGCAGTTCTTC,CASSLALVGTYNEQFF
TRBJ1-2,12,TRBD1,few,TRBV29-1,TGCAGCGTCGCTGAGGGGGCGAGTGGCTACACCTTC,CSVAEGASGYTF
TRBJ1-1,14,-,-,TRBV5-5,TGTGCCAGCACCTTGGGACTGGGGCTCACTGAAGCTTTCTTT,CASTLGLGLTEAFF
TRBJ2-1,13,-,-,TRBV7-3,TGTGCCAGCAGCTTAACTAGTGTGGATGAGCAGTTCTTC,CASSLTSVDEQFF
TRBJ1-5,16,-,few,TRBV20-1,TGCAGTGCTAGAGATTGGCAGCGAGATAGCAATCAGCCCCAGCATTTT,CSARDWQRDSNQPQHF
TRBJ2-3,15,-,-,TRBV12-3/TRBV12-4,TGTGCCAGCAGTTTAGGCAGTAAAAGCACAGATACGCAGTATTTT,CASSLGSKSTDTQYF
TRBJ2-5,16,TRBD1,-,TRBV27,TGTGCCAGCAGTCTCAGCGTGGGAGACAGGGCCGAGACCCAGTACTTC,CASSLSVGDRAETQYF
TRBJ1-1,12,-,-,TRBV29-1,TGCAGCGTGGATGGGGGGACCCCTGAAGCTTTCTTT,CSVDGGTPEAFF
TRBJ2-7,14,TRBD1,few,TRBV5-1,TGCGCCAGCAGCCCCGGGACAGAAACCTACGAGCAGTACTTC,CASSPGTETYEQYF
TRBJ2-5,15,TRBD2,-,TRBV6-6,TGTGCCAGCAACCCATCCGGGACTAGCGGCGAGACCCAGTACTTC,CASNPSGTSGETQYF
TRBJ2-1,13,TRBD2,few,TRBV29-1,TGCAGCGTTGCCGGTGGGAGGGCTAATGAGCAGTTCTTC,CSVAGGRANEQFF
TRBJ2-7,12,-,-,TRBV7-2,TGTGCCAGCAGCTCCCGGCGGGTTGAGCAGTACTTC,CASSSRRVEQYF
TRBJ2-7,11,-,-,TRBV28,TGTGCCGTTGGACAGATCTACGAGCAGTACTTC,CAVGQIYEQYF
TRBJ1-2,13,-,few,TRBV29-1,TGCAGCGTCTGGACGGATCGTAACTATGGCTACACCTTC,CSVWTDRNYGYTF
TRBJ2-3,18,-,-,TRBV5-1,TGCGCCAGCAGCTTGGGGATTGGGACACCCTTAAACACAGATACGCAGTATTTT,CASSLGIGTPLNTDTQYF
TRBJ1-4,15,-,-,TRBV7-8,TGTGCCAGCAGCTTAGTTTTTTGGAATAATGAAAAACTGTTTTTT,CASSLVFWNNEKLFF
TRBJ2-7,14,-,-,TRBV10-3,TGTGCCATCAGTGGTCTGGCGGGATTATACGAGCAGTACTTC,CAISGLAGLYEQYF
TRBJ2-7,13,-,few,TRBV20-1,TGCAGTGCTAAGAGCCTACAGGTCGCCGAGCAGTACTTC,CSAKSLQVAEQYF
TRBJ2-5,22,-,-,TRBV7-3,TGTGCCAGCAGCCTTCGTTCTGGCCCCGTTTCCCCGACCCACCGAAACTACAATGAGCAGTACTTC,CASSLRSGPVSPTHRNYNEQYF
TRBJ2-7,14,TRBD1,many,TRBV15,TGTGCCACCAGCAGGGCGGGACAGGGGTACGAGCAGTACTTC,CATSRAGQGYEQYF
TRBJ1-4,11,-,-,TRBV19,TGTGCCAGTAGCCCTTCCGAAAAACTGTTTTTT,CASSPSEKLFF